The sequence of this TCR beta chain was determined in a study of tumor and adjacent non-tumor tissue in lung cancer. The CDR3 contains 13 residues. The germline V gene encodes CDR1 SGHNT and CDR2 YYREEE (reference sequence). Three rounds of nested PCR, following a modified ARM-PCR protocol, produced the TCRbeta library. Each CDR3 protein is one row after TCRdb ran MiXCR on the multiplex PCR reads. Altogether under 95,000 distinct CDR3 sequences are present, 61% being singletons, with the ten largest covering over 12%. Notes on the study in general: Tumor TCR diversity, when higher, was linked to shorter survival.

No cell sorting was done before RNA was extracted from the tissue. As for this clonotype: Its specificity is not known. A much larger clone is a single base away; this may be a read error.

The sequence came from a man between 65 and 85 years old with non-small cell lung cancer. Sequenced material: lung tumor tissue. This chain connects TRBV5-4 to TRBJ2-5; D might be TRBD1 or TRBD2, each matching 5 bases. The CDR3 DNA reads as TGTGCCAGCAAAGAGGGGTCCCAAGAGACCCAGCACTTC. It is translated as CASKEGSQETQHF.